This TCR beta chain originates from a study of OX40 agonist ivuxolimab in advanced cancers. Study summary: Three patients showed partial responses: one hepatocellular carcinoma and two cutaneous melanoma cases. Study-wide findings and caveats: CD4+ and CD8+ blood T cells expanded clonally by week 6 at 0.1 to 3.0 mg/kg.

Comment on this clone: The antigen is undetermined.

Assay: immunoSEQ multiplex PCR; the TCRdb copy retains only in-frame clones and omits some. Of 42,000 or so clones listed, about 87% were seen once; the top ten hold roughly 40%. This clonotype was sampled from an adult with an advanced solid tumor such as melanoma, head and neck, liver or kidney cancer. Material: CD4+ or CD8+ T cells sorted from blood, obtained in a trial of the OX40 agonist ivuxolimab.

Here the CDR3 DNA reads TGTGCCATCGCTAGCGGGTCTTCTACAGATACGCAGTATTTT. Amino acid sequence: CAIASGSSTDTQYF. The chain has TRBV10-3 and TRBJ2-3; 8 bases line up with TRBD2. The CDR3 is 14 residues long. Germline V CDR1 and CDR2: ENHRY, SYGVKD. J was trimmed by 3 bases and V by 8 bases; bases with no gene match: 7.